This TCR beta chain was obtained from a study of cytomegalovirus exposure and HLA in healthy donors. At the level of the study: A preliminary data release comprised 80 million to 95 million unique TCRs obtained from HLA-typed donors. Whole-study results and caveats: Later analysis revealed greater clonal expansion in HLA-associated TCR beta chains than in equally common others.

Unmatched junction bases numbered 6, after V lost 3 bases and J lost 3 bases. The CDR3 has 16 residues. Germline CDR1 SEHNR, CDR2 FQNEAQ (reference sequence). Details on this clone: Its antigen is still unknown.

It was with 60 Vbeta and 13 Jbeta primers that the PCR ran. Produced via immunoSEQ multiplex PCR; TCRdb's table is partial and in-frame only. The sample gives about 200,000 clones, under 90% of which show up once; approximately 0.098% is in the top ten. The J gene is TRBJ2-7, the V gene TRBV7-9; the match to TRBD2 covers 12 bases. Sequencing used PBMCs. The receptor was derived from a boy under 10 years old in good health and CMV-seronegative. For the CDR3, the DNA is TGTGCCAGCAGCTTTCTAGCGGGGGGGACGTACTACGAGCAGTACTTC. The encoded protein is CASSFLAGGTYYEQYF.